These 3 T cell receptor beta chains came from one sample sequenced in a study of blood T cell repertoires in COVID-19. TCRdb's copy holds only in-frame clones and misses some; the assay was immunoSEQ multiplex PCR. Of under 300,000 clones in the sample, roughly nine tenths were seen once. The sample was PBMCs or T cells enriched from blood (not recorded which). The receptor set was obtained from a woman aged 25-40 years with acute COVID-19.

V gene TRBV5-1 combines with J gene TRBJ1-2, with 7 bases lining up with TRBD1. The CDR3 is 15 residues long. Unmatched junction bases numbered 15, after V lost 7 bases and J lost 6 bases. The germline gives CDR1 SGHRS, CDR2 YFSETQ. CDR3 protein: CASRDRTNKGDGYTF. Here the CDR3 DNA reads TGCGCCAGCCGGGACAGAACTAATAAAGGGGATGGCTACACCTTC.

The gene calls are TRBV11-3 and TRBJ2-7; D is possibly TRBD2 (5 bases). The ends were cut back, 0 bases at V and 6 bases at J, with 12 bases in the middle. Germline lookup yields CDR1 SGHNT and CDR2 YENEEA. The CDR3 extends over 14 amino acids. The CDR3 is CASSLDLLAAEQYF. CDR3 coding DNA: TGTGCCAGCAGCTTAGACCTCCTAGCTGCCGAGCAGTACTTC.

This chain uses TRBV7-9 with TRBJ2-7; 7 positions match TRBD1. The CDR3 length is 15 residues. The V gene's germline CDR1 is SEHNR and CDR2 FQNEAQ (reference sequence). V lost 5 bases, J lost 1 base, and 8 bases stayed unmatched. The DNA for the CDR3 is TGTGCCAGCAGCCTCAGACAGGGTGCGTCCTACGAGCAGTACTTC. It yields the protein CASSLRQGASYEQYF.